Following are 14 T cell receptor beta chains from one sample sequenced in a study of vaccination effects on CD4 cells after COVID-19. Their antigens remain unidentified. Here immunoSEQ multiplex PCR was the method, and the copy in TCRdb shows in-frame clones only, minus some. The sample carries about 46,000 clones, around four fifths recorded once. Culture proceeded for approximately 9 days, and CD4+ T cells were then isolated. The starting material was CD4+ T cells from PBMCs cultured without peptide, obtained before COVID-19 vaccination. Every receptor here comes from a human donor who had a prior SARS-CoV-2 infection.

The rearrangement uses TRBV20-1 and TRBJ1-4; no firm D call. The V and J ends lost 5 bases and 1 base respectively, with 5 bases between them. Germline values: CDR1 DFQATT, CDR2 SNEGSKA (reference sequence). CDR3 length: 12 residues. CDR3 coding DNA: TGCAGTGCTCGTGGAACTAATGAAAAACTGTTTTTT. It translates to CSARGTNEKLFF.

CDR3 amino acids: CASSRTQDPYNSPLHF. The CDR3 DNA reads as TGTGCCAGCTCCAGAACCCAGGACCCCTATAATTCACCCCTCCACTTT. The chain joins TRBV18 to TRBJ1-6, with D hard to call. CDR3 length: 16 residues. The V end lost 6 bases, the J end lost 2 bases, and 14 bases lay between the germline ends. Looked up from germline, CDR1 is KGHSH and CDR2 is LQKENI.

This clone was detected only a few times. The J gene is TRBJ2-4, the V gene TRBV30; D not resolved. Germline V CDR1 and CDR2: GTSNPN, SVGIG (reference sequence). The germline V and J ends were trimmed by 1 base and 0 bases, with 10 bases remaining between them. This CDR3 is built from 15 residues. CDR3 coding DNA: TGTGCCTGGAGTGGTTCAGGTTTAGCCAAAAACATTCAGTACTTC. It encodes CAWSGSGLAKNIQYF.

The chain has TRBV5-4 and TRBJ1-6; 9 bases match TRBD1. The germline V gene encodes CDR1 SGHNT and CDR2 YYREEE (reference sequence). The trim removed 4 bases at V and 8 bases at J, leaving 10 bases unmatched. CDR3 length equals 16 residues. CDR3 sequence (DNA): TGTGCCAGCAGCCCTCCGGGACAGGGAACCCATTCACCCCTCCACTTT. Residues: CASSPPGQGTHSPLHF.

For the CDR3, the DNA is TGTGCCAGCAGCGTGAGGGGAGAGGCTAGTGAAGCTTTCTTT. Its translation is CASSVRGEASEAFF. J is TRBJ1-1 and V is TRBV9, with D possibly matching TRBD1 (5 bases). V was shortened by 2 bases and J by 7 bases, with 15 bases between the two germline ends. Germline V lookup: CDR1 SGDLS, CDR2 YYNGEE. There are 14 residues in the CDR3.

The chain is built from TRBV5-1 and TRBJ1-3; D is undetermined. Germline loops: CDR1 SGHRS, CDR2 YFSETQ. The CDR3 runs 15 residues. V lost 4 bases and J 1 base, leaving 12 bases between the germline ends. The CDR3 DNA reads as TGCGCCAGCAGCAGGGAGTTGACGTCTGGAAACACCATATATTTT. Its translation is CASSRELTSGNTIYF.

This clone was seen once. The chain joins TRBV2 to TRBJ2-2; tentative D call: TRBD2 (7 bases). The CDR3 is made up of 14 amino acids. V was trimmed by 8 bases and J by 2 bases, leaving 12 bases between them. Germline CDR1 reads SNHLY; CDR2 reads FYNNEI. CDR3 protein: CASRAGANTGELFF. The CDR3 DNA is TGTGCCAGCCGGGCGGGGGCTAACACCGGGGAGCTGTTTTTT.

V and J are TRBV6-2 or TRBV6-3 and TRBJ1-2, with no clear D. This CDR3 is 12 amino acids long. V lost 2 bases and J 8 bases, leaving 9 bases between the germline ends. The germline gives CDR1 MNHEY, CDR2 SVGEGT. The chain's CDR3 is CASSYRAGGYTF. Here the CDR3 DNA reads TGTGCCAGCAGTTACAGGGCAGGCGGCTACACCTTC.

The chain uses TRBV19 and TRBJ1-1; 8 bases are shared with TRBD1. The CDR3 covers 15 residues. Germline values: CDR1 LNHDA, CDR2 SQIVND (reference sequence). Trimming removed 6 bases from V and 3 bases from J; junction bases left unmatched: 9. In nucleotides, the CDR3 is TGTGCCAGTAGGCAGGGGGCTAGCCCTTACACTGAAGCTTTCTTT. As protein: CASRQGASPYTEAFF.

The V call is TRBV10-3, the J call TRBJ2-2; 9 bases are a match to TRBD1. Germline values: CDR1 ENHRY, CDR2 SYGVKD. J was trimmed by 4 bases and V by 6 bases; bases with no gene match: 6. The CDR3 totals 15 residues. Written as DNA, the CDR3 is TGTGCCATCAGGAGGACAGGGGACCGCACCGGGGAGCTGTTTTTT. Amino acid sequence: CAIRRTGDRTGELFF.

This rearrangement joins TRBV6-1 to TRBJ1-2; D is uncertain. Trimming left V 2 bases short and J 7 bases short, with 14 bases between. Germline CDR1 reads MNHNS; CDR2 reads SASEGT. The CDR3 spans 14 residues. The DNA for the CDR3 is TGTGCCAGCAGTGAATCGTGGGAAAGAGCTGGCTACACCTTC. Its protein product is CASSESWERAGYTF.

Only a few counts were recorded for this clone. V is TRBV30 and J is TRBJ1-2, with TRBD1 matching over 11 bases. The CDR3 extends over 16 amino acids. The J segment lost 4 bases and the V segment lost 1 base, leaving 8 bases of the junction unmatched. From germline, CDR1 is GTSNPN and CDR2 SVGIG (reference sequence). The CDR3 region is CAWSGNPGQGGYGYTF. The CDR3 region has the DNA TGTGCCTGGAGTGGGAATCCGGGACAGGGGGGCTATGGCTACACCTTC.

The chain uses TRBV11-3 and TRBJ2-1, with 13 bases identical to TRBD2. This CDR3 contains 15 residues. Germline lookup yields CDR1 SGHNT and CDR2 YENEEA. The V gene end was trimmed by 5 bases and the J gene end by 10 bases; junction bases not matched to a gene: 8. The CDR3 DNA is TGTGCCAGCAGCCCGCGACTAGCGGGAGGAAGGGAGCAGTTCTTC. It codes for CASSPRLAGGREQFF.

The CDR3 sequence: CASSPYWGTQYF. CDR3 in DNA: TGTGCCAGCAGTCCCTATTGGGGGACCCAGTACTTC. The rearrangement uses TRBV6-5 and TRBJ2-5, with D hard to call. V was cut by 5 bases and J by 7 bases, with 11 bases left in between. The CDR3 runs to 12 residues. Germline values: CDR1 MNHEY, CDR2 SVGAGI.